The 14 T cell receptor beta chains listed next were all sequenced from one sample in a study of naive and memory T cell subsets. An oligonucleotide containing a UMI was ligated to the 3' end of TCR cDNA. The SP2 primer and nested alpha and beta constant region primers amplified ligated cDNA in four rounds. MiXCR, applied by TCRdb to the 5' RACE reads, yields one record per CDR3 protein. This table holds roughly 30,000 distinct CDR3 sequences, 16% found once. These receptors all come from a female donor in good health.

This clonotype was found many times. The chain uses TRBV12-3 or TRBV12-4 and TRBJ2-5; TRBD2 aligns across 11 bases. This CDR3 is built from 18 residues. Germline trimming cut 0 bases from V and 5 bases from J; bases unmatched to any gene: 11. The DNA of the CDR3 is TGTGCCAGCAGTTTAGCCTCCCGTCTAGCGGGGGGAGAGGAGACCCAGTACTTC. This sequence encodes CASSLASRLAGGEETQYF.

This clonotype was observed many times. The V and J genes are TRBV29-1 and TRBJ1-5, with TRBD1 identical over 11 bases. Germline values: CDR1 SQVTM, CDR2 ANQGSEA. The CDR3 spans 14 residues. V dropped 4 bases and J dropped 4; count of bases not matched to a gene: 3. The CDR3 sequence is CSVADRGRNQPQHF. DNA for the CDR3: TGCAGCGTTGCGGACAGGGGGCGAAATCAGCCCCAGCATTTT.

This clonotype was detected a few times. The rearrangement joins TRBV29-1 to TRBJ2-2, with a possible D match to TRBD2 (5 bases). CDR1 and CDR2 from the germline V gene are SQVTM and ANQGSEA. Trimming took 5 bases from V and 6 from J, leaving 10 bases between them. The CDR3 is 12 amino acids. DNA of the CDR3: TGCAGCGTTCGGGGATGGGCCGGGGAGCTGTTTTTT. Protein: CSVRGWAGELFF.

Worth noting for this clonotype: A read error may be the cause here, since a much bigger clone is one base away. This chain connects TRBV29-1 to TRBJ1-2, with D possibly being TRBD1 (5 bases). V lost 2 bases, J lost 12 bases, and 16 bases lay in between. Germline values: CDR1 SQVTM, CDR2 ANQGSEA. This CDR3 has 12 residues. CDR3 DNA sequence: TGCAGCGTTGAAAGTCAGGGTGGAGGCGACACCTTC. Translating it yields CSVESQGGGDTF.

This clonotype has only a few counts. V gene TRBV7-2 combines with J gene TRBJ2-1; D uncertain. The V gene lost 1 base and the J gene lost 9 bases, with 4 bases spanning the gap. Germline CDR1 reads SGHTA; CDR2 reads FQGNSA. This CDR3 comprises 11 residues. CDR3 sequence: CASSLVVEQFF. DNA for the CDR3: TGTGCCAGCAGCTTAGTAGTTGAGCAGTTCTTC. Complete variable domain (other parts from reference TRBV7-2 and TRBJ2-1): GAGVSQSPSNKVTEKGKDVELRCDPISGHTALYWYRQSLGQGLEFLIYFQGNSAPDKSGLPSDRFSAERTGGSVSTLTIQRTQQEDSAVYLCASSLVVEQFFGPGTRLTVL.

This clonotype was recorded at least ten times. This chain connects TRBV29-1 to TRBJ1-1; tentative D call: TRBD1 (5 bases). CDR3 length equals 13 residues. In germline, CDR1 is SQVTM, CDR2 ANQGSEA. Trimming removed 5 bases at V and 2 bases at J, with 12 bases between. CDR3 nucleotide sequence: TGCAGCGTTCATCAGGGCCTTAACACTGAAGCTTTCTTT. Amino acids: CSVHQGLNTEAFF.

The gene calls are TRBV6-5 and TRBJ1-2; TRBD1 agrees at 7 bases. V dropped 0 bases and J dropped 8; count of bases not matched to a gene: 9. The CDR3 spans 15 residues. Germline V CDR1 and CDR2: MNHEY, SVGAGI. The CDR3 sequence: CASSYSSRGTMGYTF. CDR3 sequence (DNA): TGTGCCAGCAGTTACTCGAGCAGGGGGACTATGGGCTACACCTTC.

This clonotype occurred a few times. The genes are TRBV20-1 and TRBJ1-1, with 8 bases matching TRBD1. Germline V CDR1 and CDR2: DFQATT, SNEGSKA (reference sequence). The V gene end was trimmed by 3 bases and the J gene end by 7 bases; junction bases not matched to a gene: 19. There are 17 residues in the CDR3. This CDR3 reads CSASAGGDPRLGGEAFF. The CDR3 nucleotides are TGCAGTGCTAGCGCAGGGGGCGATCCTCGATTGGGAGGTGAAGCTTTCTTT.

This chain uses TRBV18 with TRBJ1-3, with D unclear. Germline V CDR1 and CDR2: KGHSH, LQKENI. The V end lost 3 bases, the J end lost 1 base, and 13 bases lay between the germline ends. The CDR3 spans 16 residues. The CDR3 protein is CASSPKPQVSGNTIYF. The CDR3, as DNA: TGTGCCAGCTCACCGAAGCCCCAAGTTTCTGGAAACACCATATATTTT.

This clonotype was seen many times. The rearrangement links TRBV20-1 to TRBJ2-5; no firm D call. The CDR3 has 14 residues. V was cut by 0 bases and J by 4 bases, with 12 bases left in between. Per the germline V gene, CDR1 is DFQATT and CDR2 is SNEGSKA (reference sequence). CDR3 DNA sequence: TGCAGTGCTAGAGATTTACGACGGGTAGAGACCCAGTACTTC. This gives the protein CSARDLRRVETQYF.

At least ten counts were recorded for this clonotype. V and J are TRBV5-5 and TRBJ1-2; 7 bases line up with TRBD1. J gave up 6 bases and V 3 bases, and 14 bases lay outside the gene matches. This CDR3 has 16 amino acids. Germline values: CDR1 SGHKS, CDR2 YYEKEE (reference sequence). This CDR3 is CASSSHYGTAHDGYTF. CDR3 coding DNA: TGTGCCAGCAGCTCCCACTACGGGACAGCCCACGATGGCTACACCTTC. The full variable domain, with the rest looked up from reference TRBV5-5 and TRBJ1-2, is DAGVTQSPTHLIKTRGQQVTLRCSPISGHKSVSWYQQVLGQGPQFIFQYYEKEERGRGNFPDRFSARQFPNYSSELNVNALLLGDSALYLCASSSHYGTAHDGYTFGSGTRLTVV.

This clonotype was counted a few times. This rearrangement joins TRBV20-1 to TRBJ2-7, with 7 bases aligning to TRBD1. The CDR3 length is 15 residues. Per the germline V gene, CDR1 is DFQATT and CDR2 is SNEGSKA (reference sequence). With V trimmed by 0 bases and J by 0 bases, 5 bases remained unmatched. The DNA of the CDR3 is TGCAGTGCTAGAGAGGTCCAGGGGGACTCCTACGAGCAGTACTTC. Translated, it gives CSAREVQGDSYEQYF.

This clonotype was recorded at least ten times. The rearrangement joins TRBV29-1 to TRBJ2-1, with D possibly TRBD1 on 7 matching bases. This CDR3 spans 14 amino acids. With 3 bases removed from V and 0 bases from J, the gap between germline ends came to 9 bases. The V gene's germline CDR1 is SQVTM and CDR2 ANQGSEA. The CDR3 loop reads CSVEEGASYNEQFF. CDR3 nucleotide sequence: TGCAGCGTTGAGGAGGGGGCCTCCTACAATGAGCAGTTCTTC.

There are many counts of this clonotype. The rearrangement joins TRBV29-1 to TRBJ2-5, with 14 bases matching TRBD2. The V gene's germline CDR1 is SQVTM and CDR2 ANQGSEA. The CDR3 has 14 residues. The V and J ends lost 4 bases and 2 bases, in that order; junction bases with no gene match: 0. The DNA for the CDR3 is TGCAGCGTTGGACTAGCGGGGGGGCAAGAGACCCAGTACTTC. Translation gives CSVGLAGGQETQYF.